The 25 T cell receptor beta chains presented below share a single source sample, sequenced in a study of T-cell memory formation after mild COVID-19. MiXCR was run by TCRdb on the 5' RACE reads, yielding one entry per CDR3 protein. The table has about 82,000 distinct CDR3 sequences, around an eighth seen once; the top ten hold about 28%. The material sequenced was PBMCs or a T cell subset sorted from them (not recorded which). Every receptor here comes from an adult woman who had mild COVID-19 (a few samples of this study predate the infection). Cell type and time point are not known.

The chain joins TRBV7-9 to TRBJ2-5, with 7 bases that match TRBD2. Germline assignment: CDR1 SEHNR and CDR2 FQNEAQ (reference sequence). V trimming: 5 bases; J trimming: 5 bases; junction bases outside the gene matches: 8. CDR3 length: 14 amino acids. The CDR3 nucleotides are TGTGCCAGCAGCCCCCGACTAGCTGACGAGACCCAGTACTTC. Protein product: CASSPRLADETQYF.

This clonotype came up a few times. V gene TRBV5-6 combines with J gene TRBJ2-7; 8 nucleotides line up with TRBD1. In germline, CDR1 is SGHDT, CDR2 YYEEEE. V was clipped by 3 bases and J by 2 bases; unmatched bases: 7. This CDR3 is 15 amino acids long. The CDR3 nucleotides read TGTGCCAGCAGCTCAAGGGACAGGCCTGCCTACGAGCAGTACTTC. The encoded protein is CASSSRDRPAYEQYF.

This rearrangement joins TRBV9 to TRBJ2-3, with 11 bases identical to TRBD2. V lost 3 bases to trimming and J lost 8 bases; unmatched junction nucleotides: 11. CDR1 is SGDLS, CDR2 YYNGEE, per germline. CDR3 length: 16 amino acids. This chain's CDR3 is CASSGEASGGKRTQYF. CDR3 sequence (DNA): TGTGCCAGCAGCGGAGAGGCTAGCGGGGGGAAACGTACGCAGTATTTT. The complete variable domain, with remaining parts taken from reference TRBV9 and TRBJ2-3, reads DSGVTQTPKHLITATGQRVTLRCSPRSGDLSVYWYQQSLDQGLQFLIQYYNGEERAKGNILERFSAQQFPDLHSELNLSSLELGDSALYFCASSGEASGGKRTQYFGPGTRLTVL.

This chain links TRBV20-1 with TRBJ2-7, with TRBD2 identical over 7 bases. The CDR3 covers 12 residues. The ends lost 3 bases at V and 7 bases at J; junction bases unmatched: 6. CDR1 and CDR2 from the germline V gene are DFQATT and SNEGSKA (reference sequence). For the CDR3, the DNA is TGCAGTGCTAGGACTAGCCCCGGTGAGCAGTACTTC. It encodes CSARTSPGEQYF.

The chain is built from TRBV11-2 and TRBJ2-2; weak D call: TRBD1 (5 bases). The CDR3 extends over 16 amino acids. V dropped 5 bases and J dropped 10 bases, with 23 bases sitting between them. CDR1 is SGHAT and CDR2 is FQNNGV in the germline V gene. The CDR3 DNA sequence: TGTGCCAGCAGCCCTGAGAACCCAGGGCCTCAAGTGGAGCTGTTTTTT. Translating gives CASSPENPGPQVELFF.

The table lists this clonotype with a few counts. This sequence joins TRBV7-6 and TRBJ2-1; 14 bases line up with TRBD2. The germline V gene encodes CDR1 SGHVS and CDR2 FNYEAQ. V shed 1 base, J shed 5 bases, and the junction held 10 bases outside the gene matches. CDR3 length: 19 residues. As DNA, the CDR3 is TGTGCCAGCAGCTTAGTAAGGAGGGGACTAGCGGGGGAGAACAATGAGCAGTTCTTC. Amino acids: CASSLVRRGLAGENNEQFF.

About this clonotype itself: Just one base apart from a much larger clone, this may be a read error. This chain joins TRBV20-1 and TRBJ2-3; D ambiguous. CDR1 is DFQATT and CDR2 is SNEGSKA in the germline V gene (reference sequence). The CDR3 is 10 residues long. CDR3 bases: TGCTGTGCTATAACAGATACGCAGTATTTT. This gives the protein CCAITDTQYF.

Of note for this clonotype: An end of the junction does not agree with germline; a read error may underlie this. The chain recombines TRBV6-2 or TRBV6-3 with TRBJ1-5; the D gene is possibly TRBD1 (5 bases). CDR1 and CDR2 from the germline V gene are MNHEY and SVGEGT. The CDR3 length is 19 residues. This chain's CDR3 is CASSWDPRGGLADNQPQQF. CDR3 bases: TGTGCCAGCAGTTGGGACCCCCGAGGAGGATTAGCCGACAATCAGCCCCAGCAATTT.

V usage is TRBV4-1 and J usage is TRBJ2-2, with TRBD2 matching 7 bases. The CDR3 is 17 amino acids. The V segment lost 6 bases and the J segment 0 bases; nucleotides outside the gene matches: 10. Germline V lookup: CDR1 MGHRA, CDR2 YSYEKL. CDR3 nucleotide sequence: TGCGCCAGCAGGGGCGGGGCGGGAGTGACGAACACCGGGGAGCTGTTTTTT. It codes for CASRGGAGVTNTGELFF.

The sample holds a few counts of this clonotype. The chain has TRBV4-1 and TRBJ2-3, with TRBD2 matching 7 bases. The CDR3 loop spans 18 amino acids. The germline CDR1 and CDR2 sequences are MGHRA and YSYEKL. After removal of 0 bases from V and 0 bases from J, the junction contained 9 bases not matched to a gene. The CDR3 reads CASSQDHFGGSSTDTQYF. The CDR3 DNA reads TGCGCCAGCAGCCAAGATCATTTCGGGGGGTCTAGCACAGATACGCAGTATTTT.

The CDR3 DNA reads as TGCAGCGTTGAAGGACTAAATTGGGGGACTAGCACAGATACGCAGTATTTT. Translated, it gives CSVEGLNWGTSTDTQYF. The chain has TRBV29-1 and TRBJ2-3, with D tentatively TRBD2 (6 bases). Germline V gene sequence: CDR1 SQVTM, CDR2 ANQGSEA. The V end lost 1 base, the J end lost 0 bases, and 17 bases lay between the germline ends. The CDR3 runs to 17 residues.

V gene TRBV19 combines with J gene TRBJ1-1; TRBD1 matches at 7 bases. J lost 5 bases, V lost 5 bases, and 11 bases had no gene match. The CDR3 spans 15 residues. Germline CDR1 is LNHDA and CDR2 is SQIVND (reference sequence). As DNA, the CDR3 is TGTGCCAGTAGTTTATTCAGGGGGTCGGGGACTGAAGCTTTCTTT. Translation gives CASSLFRGSGTEAFF.

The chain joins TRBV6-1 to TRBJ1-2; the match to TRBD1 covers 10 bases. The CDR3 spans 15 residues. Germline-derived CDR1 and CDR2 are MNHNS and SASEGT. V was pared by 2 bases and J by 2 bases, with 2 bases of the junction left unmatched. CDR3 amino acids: CASSEPGQGNYGYTF. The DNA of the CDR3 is TGTGCCAGCAGTGAACCGGGACAGGGGAACTATGGCTACACCTTC.

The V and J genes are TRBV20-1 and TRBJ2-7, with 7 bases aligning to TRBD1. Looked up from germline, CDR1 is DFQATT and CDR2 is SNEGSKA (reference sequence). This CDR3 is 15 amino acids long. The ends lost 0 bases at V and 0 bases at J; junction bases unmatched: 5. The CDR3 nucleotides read TGCAGTGCTAGAGATCGACAGGGTTTCTCCTACGAGCAGTACTTC. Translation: CSARDRQGFSYEQYF.

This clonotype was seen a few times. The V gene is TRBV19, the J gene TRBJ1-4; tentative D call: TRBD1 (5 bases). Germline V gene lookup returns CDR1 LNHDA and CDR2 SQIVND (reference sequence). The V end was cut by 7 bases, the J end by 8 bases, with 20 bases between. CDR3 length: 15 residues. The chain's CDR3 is CASTWGMGGREKLFF. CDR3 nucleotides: TGTGCCAGTACGTGGGGGATGGGAGGACGAGAAAAACTGTTTTTT.

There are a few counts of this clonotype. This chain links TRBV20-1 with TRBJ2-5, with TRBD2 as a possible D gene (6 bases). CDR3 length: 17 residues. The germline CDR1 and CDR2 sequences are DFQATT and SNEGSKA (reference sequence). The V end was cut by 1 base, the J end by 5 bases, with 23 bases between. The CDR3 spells CSARAGELGAGFETQYF. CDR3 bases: TGCAGTGCTAGAGCGGGGGAATTAGGGGCGGGGTTCGAGACCCAGTACTTC.

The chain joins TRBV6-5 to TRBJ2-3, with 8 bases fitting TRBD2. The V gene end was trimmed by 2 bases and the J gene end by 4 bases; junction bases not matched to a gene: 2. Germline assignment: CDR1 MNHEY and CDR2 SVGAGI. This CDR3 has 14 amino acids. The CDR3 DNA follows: TGTGCCAGCAGTTACATCGGGGGGGCAGATACGCAGTATTTT. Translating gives CASSYIGGADTQYF.

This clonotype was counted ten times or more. The CDR3 loop is CASSPGERTDTQYF. CDR3 DNA: TGCGCCAGCAGCCCAGGGGAAAGAACAGATACGCAGTATTTT. The genes are TRBV5-1 and TRBJ2-3, with D tentatively TRBD1 (6 bases). CDR3 length: 14 amino acids. Looked up from germline, CDR1 is SGHRS and CDR2 is YFSETQ. Trimming took 4 bases from V and 3 from J, leaving 12 bases between them.

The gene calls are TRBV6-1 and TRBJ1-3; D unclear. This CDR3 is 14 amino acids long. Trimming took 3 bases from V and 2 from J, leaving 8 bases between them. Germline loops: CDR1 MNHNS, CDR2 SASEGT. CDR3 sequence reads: CASSDKLTGNTIYF. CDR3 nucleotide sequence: TGTGCCAGCAGTGACAAACTAACTGGAAACACCATATATTTT.

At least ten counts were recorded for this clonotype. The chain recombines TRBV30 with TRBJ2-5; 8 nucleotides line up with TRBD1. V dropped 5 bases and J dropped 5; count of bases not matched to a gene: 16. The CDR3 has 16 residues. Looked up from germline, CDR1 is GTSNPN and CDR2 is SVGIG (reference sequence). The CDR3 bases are TGTGCCTGGGGAAAGGACAGGGTTAACGTTTTGGAGACCCAGTACTTC. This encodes CAWGKDRVNVLETQYF.

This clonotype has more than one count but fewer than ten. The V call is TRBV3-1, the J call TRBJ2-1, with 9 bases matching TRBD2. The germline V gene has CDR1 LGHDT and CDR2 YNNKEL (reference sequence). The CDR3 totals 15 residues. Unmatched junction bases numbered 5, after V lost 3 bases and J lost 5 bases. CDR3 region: CASSQATSGNNEQFF. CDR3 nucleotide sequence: TGTGCCAGCAGCCAGGCGACTAGCGGCAACAATGAGCAGTTCTTC.

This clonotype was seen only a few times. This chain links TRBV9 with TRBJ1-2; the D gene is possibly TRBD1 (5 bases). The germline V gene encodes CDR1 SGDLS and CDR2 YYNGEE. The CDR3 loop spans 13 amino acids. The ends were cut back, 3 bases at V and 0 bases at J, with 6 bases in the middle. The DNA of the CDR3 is TGTGCCAGCAGCGGGACATCTAACTATGGCTACACCTTC. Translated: CASSGTSNYGYTF. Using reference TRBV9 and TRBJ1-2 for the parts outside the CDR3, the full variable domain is DSGVTQTPKHLITATGQRVTLRCSPRSGDLSVYWYQQSLDQGLQFLIQYYNGEERAKGNILERFSAQQFPDLHSELNLSSLELGDSALYFCASSGTSNYGYTFGSGTRLTVV.

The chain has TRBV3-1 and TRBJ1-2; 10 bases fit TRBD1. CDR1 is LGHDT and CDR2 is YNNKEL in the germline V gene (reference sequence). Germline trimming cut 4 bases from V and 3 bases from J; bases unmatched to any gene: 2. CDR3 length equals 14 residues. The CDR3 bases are TGTGCCAGCAGCCCGGGGACAGGGGACTATGGCTACACCTTC. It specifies CASSPGTGDYGYTF.

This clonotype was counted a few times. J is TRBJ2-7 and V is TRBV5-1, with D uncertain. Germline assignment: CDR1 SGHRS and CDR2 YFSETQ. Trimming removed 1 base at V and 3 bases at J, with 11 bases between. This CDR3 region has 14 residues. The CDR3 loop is CASSLIQTNYEQYF. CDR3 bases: TGCGCCAGCAGCTTGATACAGACCAACTACGAGCAGTACTTC.

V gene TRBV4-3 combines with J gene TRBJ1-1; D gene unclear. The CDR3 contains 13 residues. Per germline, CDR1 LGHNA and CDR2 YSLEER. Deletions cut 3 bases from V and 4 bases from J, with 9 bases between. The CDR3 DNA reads TGCGCCAGCAGCCACCAGAGAAGCACTGAAGCTTTCTTT. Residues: CASSHQRSTEAFF.